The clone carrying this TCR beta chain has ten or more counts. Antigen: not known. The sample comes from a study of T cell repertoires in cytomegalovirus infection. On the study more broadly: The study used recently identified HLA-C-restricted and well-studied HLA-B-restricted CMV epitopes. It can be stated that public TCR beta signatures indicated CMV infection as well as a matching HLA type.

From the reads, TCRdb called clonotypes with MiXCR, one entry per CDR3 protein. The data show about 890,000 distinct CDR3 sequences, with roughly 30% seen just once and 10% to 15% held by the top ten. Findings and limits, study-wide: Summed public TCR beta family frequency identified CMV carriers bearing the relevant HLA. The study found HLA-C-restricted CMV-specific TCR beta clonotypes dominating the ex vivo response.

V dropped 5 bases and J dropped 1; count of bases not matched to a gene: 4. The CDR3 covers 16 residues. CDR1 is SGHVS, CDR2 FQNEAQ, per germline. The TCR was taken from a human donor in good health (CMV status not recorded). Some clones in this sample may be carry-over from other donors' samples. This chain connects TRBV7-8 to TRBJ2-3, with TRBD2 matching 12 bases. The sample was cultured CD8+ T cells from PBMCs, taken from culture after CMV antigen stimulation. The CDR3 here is CASSPWTSGGTDTQYF. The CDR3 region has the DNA TGTGCCAGCAGCCCCTGGACTAGCGGGGGCACAGATACGCAGTATTTT. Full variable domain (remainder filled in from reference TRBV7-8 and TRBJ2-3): GAGVSQSPRYKVAKRGQDVALRCDPISGHVSLFWYQQALGQGPEFLTYFQNEAQLDKSGLPSDRFFAERPEGSVSTLKIQRTQQEDSAVYLCASSPWTSGGTDTQYFGPGTRLTVL.